This TCR beta chain was identified during a study of molecular identifiers for immune sequencing clone quantification. Germline CDR1 and CDR2: MGHDK and SYGVNS. Trimming cost V 4 bases and J 5 bases; bases outside gene matches: 10. This CDR3 has 15 amino acids. General study points: Sizes of highly expanded clones could be underestimated through identical TCRs sharing a barcode. Clones carrying above 20 RNA copies accounted for over 97% of effector molecules, under 1% in naive cells.

This clonotype showed up just a few times. What it binds is not known. Bulk TCR library preparation followed previously described methods with listed TCR primers. TCRdb independently ran MiXCR on the PCR reads; one entry per CDR3 protein. Of about 54,000 distinct CDR3 sequences detected, around 27% appear once; the ten largest clones hold approximately 1.9%. The sequence derives from a human donor in good health. Some libraries in this study had Jurkat cell RNA spiked in. Specimen: naive CD8+ T cells from blood, with Jurkat cell RNA spiked in. This sample's subset: FACS-sorted CD8+CD4-CCR7+CD45RA+ naive T cells. The rearrangement uses TRBV25-1 and TRBJ1-1; 7 bases match TRBD1. The CDR3 DNA sequence: TGTGCCAGCAGTGGGTCAGACAGGGTGGGGACTGAAGCTTTCTTT. Translated, it gives CASSGSDRVGTEAFF.